This is a list of T cell receptor beta chains from one sample in a study of CD8+CD57+ T cells in acquired aplastic anemia. TCRdb passed the reads through MiXCR, listing each CDR3 protein once. This sample has about half a million distinct CDR3 sequences; over 25% occur once, and the top ten carry 0.82%. The sample comprised sorted CD4+, CD8+, or CD8+CD57+ T cells (not recorded which) from PBMCs. The receptors originated from a human donor with aplastic anemia. The CDR3 runs from the conserved cysteine through the conserved F or W. D genes are given only for firm matches. Expanded clones get a size class; other rows say once, few or many, or leave the size out.

>many|TRBV19|TRBD2|TRBJ2-7
TGTGCCAGTAGTATAGGATTAGCGGGAGTATACGAGCAGTACTTC
CASSIGLAGVYEQYF
>few|TRBV30|TRBD1|TRBJ1-5
TGTGCCTGGAACAGGGGCCTTGACCAGCCCCAGCATTTT
CAWNRGLDQPQHF
>many|TRBV2|-|TRBJ2-7
TGTGCCAGCAGTCTGGCAGGGGACGAGCAGTACTTC
CASSLAGDEQYF
>few|TRBV20-1|TRBD2|TRBJ2-1
TGCAGTGCGGGTAGCGGGGGGGATCACAATGAGCAGTTCTTC
CSAGSGGDHNEQFF
>-|TRBV5-1|TRBD2|TRBJ2-3
TGCGCCAGCAGCTTGGAGAAGACTAGCGGGTTCACAGATACGCAGTATTTT
CASSLEKTSGFTDTQYF
>-|TRBV30|TRBD1|TRBJ1-6
TGTGCCTGGTCCGACAGGGAGAATTCACCCCTCCACTTT
CAWSDRENSPLHF
>-|TRBV7-6|TRBD1|TRBJ2-2
TGTGCCAGCAGCCCAAGGGGACAGGGGATCACCGGGGAGCTGTTTTTT
CASSPRGQGITGELFF
>-|TRBV7-3|-|TRBJ2-2
TGTGCCAGCAGCTTACTAGGGGATGGGGAGCTGTTTTTT
CASSLLGDGELFF
>many|TRBV25-1|-|TRBJ2-3
TGTGCCAGCAGTGGGCCAGATACGCAGTATTTT
CASSGPDTQYF
>few|TRBV2|TRBD2|TRBJ2-5
TGTGCCAGCAGCCCAAGCGGGAGTTGGGTAGAGACCCAGTACTTC
CASSPSGSWVETQYF
>many|TRBV19|-|TRBJ1-1
TGTGCCAGTAGTAAAAGGTCACAGGTGACGAACACTGAAGCTTTCTTT
CASSKRSQVTNTEAFF
>-|TRBV4-2|-|TRBJ2-1
TGTGCCAGCAGCCCCGGGACTGTGACCTACAATGAGCAGTTCTTC
CASSPGTVTYNEQFF
>many|TRBV11-1|TRBD1|TRBJ1-1
TGTGCCAGCAGCTTGGGACAGGGGGCCTTCGGCACTGAAGCTTTCTTT
CASSLGQGAFGTEAFF
>-|TRBV2|TRBD1|TRBJ1-2
TGTGCCAGCATCCCGGGACAGGTCGGCTACACCTTC
CASIPGQVGYTF
>few|TRBV12-3/TRBV12-4|TRBD1|TRBJ1-2
TGTGCCAGCAGGAAAACAACAGGGGGCAGGGGCTACACCTTC
CASRKTTGGRGYTF
>many|TRBV19|-|TRBJ1-2
TGTGCCAGTAAAACCCTAAGGGTCGGCTACACCTTC
CASKTLRVGYTF
>many|TRBV7-8|-|TRBJ1-2
TGTGCCAGCAGCCCCCCGGGGGCAGGAGGCTACACCTTC
CASSPPGAGGYTF